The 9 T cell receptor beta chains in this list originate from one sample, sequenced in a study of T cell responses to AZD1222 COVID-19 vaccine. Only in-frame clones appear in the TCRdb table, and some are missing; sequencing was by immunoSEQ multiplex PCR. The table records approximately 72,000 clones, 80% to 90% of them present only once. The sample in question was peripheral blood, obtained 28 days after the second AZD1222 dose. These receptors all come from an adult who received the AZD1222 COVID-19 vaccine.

CDR3 sequence reads: CATTMTSGSENTGELFF. In DNA form, the CDR3 reads TGTGCCACAACAATGACTAGCGGGAGTGAGAACACCGGGGAGCTGTTTTTT. The V gene is TRBV27, the J gene TRBJ2-2, with 12 bases that match TRBD2. With V trimmed by 10 bases and J by 1 base, 10 bases remained unmatched. The CDR3 spans 17 residues. Germline V gives CDR1 MNHEY, CDR2 SMNVEV (reference sequence).

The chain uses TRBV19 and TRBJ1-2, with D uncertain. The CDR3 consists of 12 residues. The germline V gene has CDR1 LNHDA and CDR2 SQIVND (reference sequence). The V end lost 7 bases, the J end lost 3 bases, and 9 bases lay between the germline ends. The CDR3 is CASNDGYYGYTF. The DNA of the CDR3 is TGTGCCAGTAACGACGGATACTATGGCTACACCTTC.

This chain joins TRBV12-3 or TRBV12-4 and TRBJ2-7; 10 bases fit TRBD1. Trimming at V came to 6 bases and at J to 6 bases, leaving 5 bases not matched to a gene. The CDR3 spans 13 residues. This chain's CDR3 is CASRTGGRSEQYF. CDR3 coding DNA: TGTGCCAGCAGGACAGGGGGCCGCTCCGAGCAGTACTTC.

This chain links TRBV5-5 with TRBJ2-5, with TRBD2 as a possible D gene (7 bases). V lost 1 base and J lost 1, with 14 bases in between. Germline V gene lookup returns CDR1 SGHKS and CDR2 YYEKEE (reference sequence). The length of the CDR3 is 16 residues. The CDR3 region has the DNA TGTGCCAGCAGCTTGTCCGTGGGAGGGGGCCAAGAGACCCAGTACTTC. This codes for CASSLSVGGGQETQYF.

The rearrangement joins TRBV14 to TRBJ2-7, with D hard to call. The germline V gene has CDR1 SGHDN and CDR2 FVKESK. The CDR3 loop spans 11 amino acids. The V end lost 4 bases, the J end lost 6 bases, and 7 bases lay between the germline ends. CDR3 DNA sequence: TGTGCCAGCAGCCCAGGTGGCGAGCAGTACTTC. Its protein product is CASSPGGEQYF.

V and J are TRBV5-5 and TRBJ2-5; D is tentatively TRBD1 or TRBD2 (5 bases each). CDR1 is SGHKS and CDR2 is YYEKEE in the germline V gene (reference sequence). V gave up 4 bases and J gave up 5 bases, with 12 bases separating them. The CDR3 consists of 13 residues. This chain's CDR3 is CASSTQGGETQYF. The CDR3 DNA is TGTGCCAGCAGCACCCAGGGCGGGGAGACCCAGTACTTC.

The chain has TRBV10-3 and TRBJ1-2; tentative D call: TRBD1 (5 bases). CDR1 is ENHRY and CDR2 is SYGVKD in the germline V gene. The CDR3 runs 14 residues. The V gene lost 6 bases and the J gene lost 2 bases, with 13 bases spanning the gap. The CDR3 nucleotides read TGTGCCATCAGGGGGGACCTGACCAACTATGGCTACACCTTC. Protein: CAIRGDLTNYGYTF.

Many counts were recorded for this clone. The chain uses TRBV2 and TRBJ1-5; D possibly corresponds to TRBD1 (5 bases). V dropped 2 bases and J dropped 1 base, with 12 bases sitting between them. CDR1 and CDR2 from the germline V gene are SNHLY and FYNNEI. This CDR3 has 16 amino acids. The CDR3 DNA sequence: TGTGCCAGCAGTGAAATGGGGGGAAGGAGCAATCAGCCCCAGCATTTT. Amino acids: CASSEMGGRSNQPQHF.

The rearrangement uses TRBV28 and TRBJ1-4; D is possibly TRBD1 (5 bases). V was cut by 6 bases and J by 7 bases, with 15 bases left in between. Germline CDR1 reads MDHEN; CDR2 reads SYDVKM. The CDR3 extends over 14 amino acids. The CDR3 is CASSSGGVGEKLFF. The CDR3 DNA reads TGTGCCAGCAGCTCAGGAGGGGTGGGTGAAAAACTGTTTTTT.